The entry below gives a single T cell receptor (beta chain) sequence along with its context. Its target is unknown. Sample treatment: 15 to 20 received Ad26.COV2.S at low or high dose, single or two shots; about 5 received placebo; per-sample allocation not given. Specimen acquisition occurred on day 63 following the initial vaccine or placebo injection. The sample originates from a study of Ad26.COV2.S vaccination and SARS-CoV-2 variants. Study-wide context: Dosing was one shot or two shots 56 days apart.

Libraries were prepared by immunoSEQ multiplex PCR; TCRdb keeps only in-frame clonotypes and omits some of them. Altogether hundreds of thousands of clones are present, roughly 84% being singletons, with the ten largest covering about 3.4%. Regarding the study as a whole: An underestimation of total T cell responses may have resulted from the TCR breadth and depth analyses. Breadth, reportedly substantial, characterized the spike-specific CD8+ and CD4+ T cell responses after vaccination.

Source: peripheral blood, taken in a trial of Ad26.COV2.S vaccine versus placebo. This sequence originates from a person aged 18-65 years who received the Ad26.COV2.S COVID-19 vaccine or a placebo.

This chain's CDR3 is CASRDTRLNYGYTF. DNA of the CDR3: TGTGCCAGCAGGGATACGAGGCTTAACTATGGCTACACCTTC. The V call is TRBV9, the J call TRBJ1-2; D is uncertain. This CDR3 region has 14 residues. Germline lookup yields CDR1 SGDLS and CDR2 YYNGEE. V was shortened by 5 bases and J by 1 base, with 12 bases between the two germline ends.